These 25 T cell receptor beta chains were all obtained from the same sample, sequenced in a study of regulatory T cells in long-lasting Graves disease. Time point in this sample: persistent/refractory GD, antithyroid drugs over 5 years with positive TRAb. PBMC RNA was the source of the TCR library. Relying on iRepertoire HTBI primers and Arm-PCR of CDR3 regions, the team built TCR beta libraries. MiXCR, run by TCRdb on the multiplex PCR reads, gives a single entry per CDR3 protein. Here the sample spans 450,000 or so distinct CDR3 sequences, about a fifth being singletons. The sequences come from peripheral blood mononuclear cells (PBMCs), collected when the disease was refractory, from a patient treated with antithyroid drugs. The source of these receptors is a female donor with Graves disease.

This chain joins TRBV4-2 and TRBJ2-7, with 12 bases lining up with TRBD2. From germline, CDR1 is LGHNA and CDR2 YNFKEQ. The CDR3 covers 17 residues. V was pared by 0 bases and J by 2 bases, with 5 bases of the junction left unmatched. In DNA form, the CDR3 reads TGTGCCAGCAGCCAAGAGTCGGGACTAGCGGGTGCCTACGAGCAGTACTTC. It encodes CASSQESGLAGAYEQYF.

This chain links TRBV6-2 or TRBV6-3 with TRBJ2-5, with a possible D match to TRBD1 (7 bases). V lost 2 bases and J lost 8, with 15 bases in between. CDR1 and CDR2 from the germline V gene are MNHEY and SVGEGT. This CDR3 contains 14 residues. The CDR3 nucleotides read TGTGCCAGCAGTTACGGGTCAGGGGGGAGCACCCAGTACTTC. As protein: CASSYGSGGSTQYF.

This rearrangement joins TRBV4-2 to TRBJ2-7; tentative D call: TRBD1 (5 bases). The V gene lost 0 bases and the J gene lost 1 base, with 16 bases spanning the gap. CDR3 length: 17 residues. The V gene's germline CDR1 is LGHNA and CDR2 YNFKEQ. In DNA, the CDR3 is TGTGCCAGCAGCCAAGATACGTCTTTTAGACAGTCCTACGAGCAGTACTTC. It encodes CASSQDTSFRQSYEQYF.

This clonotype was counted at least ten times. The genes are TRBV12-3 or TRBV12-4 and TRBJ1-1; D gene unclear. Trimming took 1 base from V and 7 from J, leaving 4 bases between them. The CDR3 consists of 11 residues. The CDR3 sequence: CASSLDSEAFF. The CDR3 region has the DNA TGTGCCAGCAGTTTAGACAGTGAAGCTTTCTTT.

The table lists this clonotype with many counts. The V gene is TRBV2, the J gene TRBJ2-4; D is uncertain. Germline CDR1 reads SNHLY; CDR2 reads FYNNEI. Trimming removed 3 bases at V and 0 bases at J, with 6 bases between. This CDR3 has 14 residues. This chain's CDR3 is CASSDRVAKNIQYF. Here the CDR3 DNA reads TGTGCCAGCAGTGACCGAGTAGCCAAAAACATTCAGTACTTC. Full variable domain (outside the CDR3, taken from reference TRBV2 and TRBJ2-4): EPEVTQTPSHQVTQMGQEVILRCVPISNHLYFYWYRQILGQKVEFLVSFYNNEISEKSEIFDDQFSVERPDGSNFTLKIRSTKLEDSAMYFCASSDRVAKNIQYFGAGTRLSVL.

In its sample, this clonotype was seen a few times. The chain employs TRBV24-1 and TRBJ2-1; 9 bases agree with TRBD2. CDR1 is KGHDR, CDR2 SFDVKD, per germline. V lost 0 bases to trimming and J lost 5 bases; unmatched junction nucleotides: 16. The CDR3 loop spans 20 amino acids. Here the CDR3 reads CATSDLPPGGSGSLDNEQFF. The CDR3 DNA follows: TGTGCCACCAGTGATTTGCCCCCAGGAGGTAGCGGGAGCTTAGACAATGAGCAGTTCTTC.

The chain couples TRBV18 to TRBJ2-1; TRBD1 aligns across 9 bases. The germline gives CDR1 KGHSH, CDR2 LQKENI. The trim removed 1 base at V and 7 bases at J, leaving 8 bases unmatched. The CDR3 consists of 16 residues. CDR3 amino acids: CASSPRPGQGLNEQFF. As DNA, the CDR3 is TGTGCCAGCTCACCACGACCGGGACAGGGTCTAAATGAGCAGTTCTTC.

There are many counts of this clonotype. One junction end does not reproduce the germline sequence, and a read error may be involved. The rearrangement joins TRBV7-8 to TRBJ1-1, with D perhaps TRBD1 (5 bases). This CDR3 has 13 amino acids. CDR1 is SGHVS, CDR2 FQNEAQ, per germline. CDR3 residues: CASTETENSEAFF. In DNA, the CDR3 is TGTGCCAGCACTGAGACAGAGAACTCTGAAGCTTTCTTT. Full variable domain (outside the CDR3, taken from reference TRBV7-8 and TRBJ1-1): GAGVSQSPRYKVAKRGQDVALRCDPISGHVSLFWYQQALGQGPEFLTYFQNEAQLDKSGLPSDRFFAERPEGSVSTLKIQRTQQEDSAVYLCASTETENSEAFFGQGTRLTVV.

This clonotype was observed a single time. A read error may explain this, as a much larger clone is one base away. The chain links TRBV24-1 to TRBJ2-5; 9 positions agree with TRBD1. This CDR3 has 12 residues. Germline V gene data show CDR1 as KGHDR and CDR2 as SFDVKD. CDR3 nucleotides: TGTGTCGCTTCCTACGGGACAGGGAACCAGTACTTC. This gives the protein CVASYGTGNQYF.

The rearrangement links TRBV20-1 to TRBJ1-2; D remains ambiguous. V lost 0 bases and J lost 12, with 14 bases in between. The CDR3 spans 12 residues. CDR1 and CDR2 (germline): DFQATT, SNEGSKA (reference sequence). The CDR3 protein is CSARDLPKDHTF. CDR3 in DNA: TGCAGTGCTAGAGATCTTCCCAAGGACCACACCTTC.

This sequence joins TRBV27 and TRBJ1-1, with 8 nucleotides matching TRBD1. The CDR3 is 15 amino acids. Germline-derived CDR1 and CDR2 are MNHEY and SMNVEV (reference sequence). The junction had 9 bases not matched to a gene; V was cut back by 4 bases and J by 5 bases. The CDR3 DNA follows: TGTGCCAGCAGTTCCACAGGGGGGGCTGGGACTGAAGCTTTCTTT. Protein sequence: CASSSTGGAGTEAFF.

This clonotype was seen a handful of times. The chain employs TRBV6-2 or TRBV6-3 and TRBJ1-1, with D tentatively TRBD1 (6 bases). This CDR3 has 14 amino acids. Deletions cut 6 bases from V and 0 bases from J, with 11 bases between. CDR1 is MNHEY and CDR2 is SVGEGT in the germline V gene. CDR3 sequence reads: CASRGQTVNTEAFF. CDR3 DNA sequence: TGTGCCAGCAGAGGACAGACCGTGAACACTGAAGCTTTCTTT.

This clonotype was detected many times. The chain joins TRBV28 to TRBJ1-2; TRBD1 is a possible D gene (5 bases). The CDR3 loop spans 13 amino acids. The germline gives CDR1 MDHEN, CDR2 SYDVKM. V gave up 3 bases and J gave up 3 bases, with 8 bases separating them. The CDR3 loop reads CASSLGTYYGYTF. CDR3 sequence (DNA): TGTGCCAGCAGTTTGGGGACCTACTATGGCTACACCTTC.

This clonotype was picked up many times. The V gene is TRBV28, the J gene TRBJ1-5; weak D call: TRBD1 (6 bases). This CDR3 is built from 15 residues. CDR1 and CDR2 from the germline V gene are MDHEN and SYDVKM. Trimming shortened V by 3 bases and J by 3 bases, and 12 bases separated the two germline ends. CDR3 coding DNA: TGTGCCAGCAGTTTCTTGACAGGTAACAATCAGCCCCAGCATTTT. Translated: CASSFLTGNNQPQHF.

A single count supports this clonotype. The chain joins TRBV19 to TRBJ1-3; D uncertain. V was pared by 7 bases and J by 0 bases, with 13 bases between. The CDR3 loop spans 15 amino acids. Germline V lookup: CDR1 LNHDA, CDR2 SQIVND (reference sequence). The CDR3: CASTIRRSSGNTIYF. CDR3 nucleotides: TGTGCCAGTACAATTCGAAGGAGCTCTGGAAACACCATATATTTT.

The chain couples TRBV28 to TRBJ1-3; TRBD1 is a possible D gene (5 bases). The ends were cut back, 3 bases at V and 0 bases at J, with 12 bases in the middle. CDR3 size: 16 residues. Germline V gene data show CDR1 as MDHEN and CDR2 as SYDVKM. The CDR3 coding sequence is TGTGCCAGCAGTTTGGGGGGACTAAGCTCTGGAAACACCATATATTTT. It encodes CASSLGGLSSGNTIYF.

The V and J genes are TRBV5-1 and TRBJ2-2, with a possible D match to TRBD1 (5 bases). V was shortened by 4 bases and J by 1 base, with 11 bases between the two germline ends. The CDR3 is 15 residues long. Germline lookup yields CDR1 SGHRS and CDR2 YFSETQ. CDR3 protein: CASSADTRNTGELFF. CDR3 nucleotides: TGCGCCAGCAGCGCGGACACAAGGAACACCGGGGAGCTGTTTTTT. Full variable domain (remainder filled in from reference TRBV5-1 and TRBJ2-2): KAGVTQTPRYLIKTRGQQVTLSCSPISGHRSVSWYQQTPGQGLQFLFEYFSETQRNKGNFPGRFSGRQFSNSRSEMNVSTLELGDSALYLCASSADTRNTGELFFGEGSRLTVL.

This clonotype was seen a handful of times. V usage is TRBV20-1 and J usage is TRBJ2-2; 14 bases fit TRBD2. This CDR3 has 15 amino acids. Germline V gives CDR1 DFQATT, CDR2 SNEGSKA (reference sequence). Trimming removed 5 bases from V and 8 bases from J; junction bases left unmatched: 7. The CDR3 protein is CSARLAGGPSGELFF. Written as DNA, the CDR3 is TGCAGTGCTCGACTAGCGGGAGGGCCATCTGGGGAGCTGTTTTTT.

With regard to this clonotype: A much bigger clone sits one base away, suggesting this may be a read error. CDR3 nucleotide sequence: TGTGCCAACAGTGAATCCAACCGGGACATTCAGTACTTC. Translation: CANSESNRDIQYF. V is TRBV2 and J is TRBJ2-4, with D hard to call. CDR1 SNHLY and CDR2 FYNNEI come from the germline V gene. The CDR3 extends over 13 amino acids.

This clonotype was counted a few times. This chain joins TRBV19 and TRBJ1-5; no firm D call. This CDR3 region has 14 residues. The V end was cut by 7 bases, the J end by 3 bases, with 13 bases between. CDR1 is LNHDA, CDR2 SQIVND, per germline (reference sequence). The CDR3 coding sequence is TGTGCCAGTATTATTCCGGGGTACAATCAGCCCCAGCATTTT. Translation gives CASIIPGYNQPQHF. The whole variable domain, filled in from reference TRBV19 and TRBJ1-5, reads DGGITQSPKYLFRKEGQNVTLSCEQNLNHDAMYWYRQDPGQGLRLIYYSQIVNDFQKGDIAEGYSVSREKKESFPLTVTSAQKNPTAFYLCASIIPGYNQPQHFGDGTRLSIL.

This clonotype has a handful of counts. The CDR3 nucleotides are TGCAGTGCCCGGGACTCCCTCAGGTTCGAGCAGTACTTC. Its protein is CSARDSLRFEQYF. The gene calls are TRBV20-1 and TRBJ2-7; a weak D match, TRBD2 (6 bases). This CDR3 is 13 amino acids long. The germline V and J ends were trimmed by 6 bases and 6 bases, with 18 bases remaining between them. Germline V lookup: CDR1 DFQATT, CDR2 SNEGSKA (reference sequence).

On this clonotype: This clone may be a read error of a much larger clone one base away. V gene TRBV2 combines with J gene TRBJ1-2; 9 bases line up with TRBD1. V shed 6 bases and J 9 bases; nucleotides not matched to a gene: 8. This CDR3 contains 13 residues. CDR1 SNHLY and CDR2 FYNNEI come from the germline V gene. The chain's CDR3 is CASRPGQGGSYTF. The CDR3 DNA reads TGTGCCAGCAGACCGGGACAGGGTGGAAGCTACACCTTC. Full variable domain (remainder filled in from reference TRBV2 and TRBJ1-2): EPEVTQTPSHQVTQMGQEVILRCVPISNHLYFYWYRQILGQKVEFLVSFYNNEISEKSEIFDDQFSVERPDGSNFTLKIRSTKLEDSAMYFCASRPGQGGSYTFGSGTRLTVV.

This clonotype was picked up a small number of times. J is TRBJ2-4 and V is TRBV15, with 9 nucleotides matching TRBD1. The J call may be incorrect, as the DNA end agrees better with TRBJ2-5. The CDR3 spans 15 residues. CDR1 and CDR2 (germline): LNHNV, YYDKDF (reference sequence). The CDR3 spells CATSAQRQGEETQYF. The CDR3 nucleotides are TGTGCCACCAGCGCCCAGCGACAGGGGGAAGAGACCCAGTACTTC.

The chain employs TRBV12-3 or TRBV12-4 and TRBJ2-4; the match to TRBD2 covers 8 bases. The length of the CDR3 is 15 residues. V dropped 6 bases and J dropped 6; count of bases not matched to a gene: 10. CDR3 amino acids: CASSPFTGGGNIQYF. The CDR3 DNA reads TGTGCCAGCAGCCCCTTTACGGGGGGGGGAAACATTCAGTACTTC.

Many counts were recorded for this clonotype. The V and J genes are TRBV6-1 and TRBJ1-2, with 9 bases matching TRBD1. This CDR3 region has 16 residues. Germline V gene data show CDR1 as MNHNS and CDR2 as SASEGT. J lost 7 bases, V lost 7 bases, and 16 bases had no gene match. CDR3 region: CASNKQGTGTGIGYTF. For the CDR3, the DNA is TGTGCCAGCAATAAACAAGGGACCGGGACAGGGATTGGCTACACCTTC.